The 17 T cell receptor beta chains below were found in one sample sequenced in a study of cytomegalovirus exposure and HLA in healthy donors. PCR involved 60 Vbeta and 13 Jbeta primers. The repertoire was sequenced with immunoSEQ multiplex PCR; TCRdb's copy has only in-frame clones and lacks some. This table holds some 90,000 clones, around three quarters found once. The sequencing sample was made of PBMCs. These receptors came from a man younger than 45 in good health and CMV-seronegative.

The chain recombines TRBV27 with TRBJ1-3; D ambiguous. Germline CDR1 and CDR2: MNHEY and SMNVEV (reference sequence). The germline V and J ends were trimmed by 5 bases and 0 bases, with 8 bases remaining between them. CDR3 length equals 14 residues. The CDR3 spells CASSARGSGNTIYF. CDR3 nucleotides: TGTGCCAGCAGTGCCAGAGGCTCTGGAAACACCATATATTTT.

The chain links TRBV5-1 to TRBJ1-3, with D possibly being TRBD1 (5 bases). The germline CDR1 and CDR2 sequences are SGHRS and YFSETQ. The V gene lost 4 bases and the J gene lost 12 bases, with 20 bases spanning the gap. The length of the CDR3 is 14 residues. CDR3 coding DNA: TGCGCCAGCAGCCCAACCGGGACTTCAAGTAACATATATTTT. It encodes CASSPTGTSSNIYF.

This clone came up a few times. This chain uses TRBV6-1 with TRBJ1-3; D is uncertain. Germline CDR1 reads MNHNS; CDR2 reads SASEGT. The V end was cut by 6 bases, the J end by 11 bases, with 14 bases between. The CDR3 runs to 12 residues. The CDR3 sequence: CASSAGLTPIYF. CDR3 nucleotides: TGTGCCAGCAGCGCTGGACTAACCCCCATATATTTT.

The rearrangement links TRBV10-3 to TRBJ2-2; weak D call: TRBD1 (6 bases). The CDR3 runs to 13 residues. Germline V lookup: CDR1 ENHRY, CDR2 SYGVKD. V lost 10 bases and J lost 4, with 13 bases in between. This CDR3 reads CATDSDVTGELFF. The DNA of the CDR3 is TGTGCCACGGACAGCGATGTCACCGGGGAGCTGTTTTTT.

The CDR3, as DNA: TGTGCCAGTAGGGGCCTATATGGCTACACCTTC. This codes for CASRGLYGYTF. This chain uses TRBV19 with TRBJ1-2, with no clear D. Germline CDR1 is LNHDA and CDR2 is SQIVND (reference sequence). The V end was cut by 6 bases, the J end by 5 bases, with 7 bases between. The CDR3 sequence is 11 residues long.

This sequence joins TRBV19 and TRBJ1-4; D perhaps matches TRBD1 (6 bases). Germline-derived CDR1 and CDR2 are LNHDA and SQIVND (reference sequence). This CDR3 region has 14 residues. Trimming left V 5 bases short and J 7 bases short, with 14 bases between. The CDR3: CASSFPGQSEKLFF. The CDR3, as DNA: TGTGCCAGTAGTTTCCCCGGACAGAGTGAAAAACTGTTTTTT.

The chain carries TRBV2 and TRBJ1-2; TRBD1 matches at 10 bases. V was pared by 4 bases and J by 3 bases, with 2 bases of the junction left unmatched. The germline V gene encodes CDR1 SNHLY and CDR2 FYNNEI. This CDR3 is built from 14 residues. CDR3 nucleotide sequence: TGTGCCAGCAGTGGGACAGGGGGTTACTATGGCTACACCTTC. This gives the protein CASSGTGGYYGYTF.

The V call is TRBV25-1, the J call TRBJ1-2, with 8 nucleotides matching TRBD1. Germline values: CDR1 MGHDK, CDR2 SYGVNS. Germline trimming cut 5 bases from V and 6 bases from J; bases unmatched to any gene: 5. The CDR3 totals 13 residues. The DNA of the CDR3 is TGTGCCAGCAGTTGGACAGGGTGGGATGGCTACACCTTC. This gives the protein CASSWTGWDGYTF.

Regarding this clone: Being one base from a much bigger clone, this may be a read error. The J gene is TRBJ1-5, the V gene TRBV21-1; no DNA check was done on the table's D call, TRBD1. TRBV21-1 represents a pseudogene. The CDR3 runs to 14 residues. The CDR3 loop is CASSGGQSNQPQHF. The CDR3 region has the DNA TGTGCCAGCAGCGGGGGACAGAGCAATCAGCCCCAGCATTTT.

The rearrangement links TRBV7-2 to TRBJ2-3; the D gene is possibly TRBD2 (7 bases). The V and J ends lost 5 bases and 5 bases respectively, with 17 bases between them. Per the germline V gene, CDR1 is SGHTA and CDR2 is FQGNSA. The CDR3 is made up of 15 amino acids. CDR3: CASSGEAGALDTQYF. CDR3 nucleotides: TGTGCCAGCAGCGGGGAGGCGGGGGCCCTAGATACGCAGTATTTT.

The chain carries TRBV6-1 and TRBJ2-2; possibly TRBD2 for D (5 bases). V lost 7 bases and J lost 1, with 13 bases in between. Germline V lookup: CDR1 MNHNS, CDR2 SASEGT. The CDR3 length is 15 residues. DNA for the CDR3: TGTGCCAGCAAGCGGCAATATATGAACACCGGGGAGCTGTTTTTT. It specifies CASKRQYMNTGELFF.

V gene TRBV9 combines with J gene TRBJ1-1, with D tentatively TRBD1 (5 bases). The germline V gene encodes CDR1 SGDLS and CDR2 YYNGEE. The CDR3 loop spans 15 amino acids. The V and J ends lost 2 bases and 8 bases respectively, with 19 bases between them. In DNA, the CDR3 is TGTGCCAGCAGCGTTACACCCACCCCGAGACAGGAAGCTTTCTTT. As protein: CASSVTPTPRQEAFF.

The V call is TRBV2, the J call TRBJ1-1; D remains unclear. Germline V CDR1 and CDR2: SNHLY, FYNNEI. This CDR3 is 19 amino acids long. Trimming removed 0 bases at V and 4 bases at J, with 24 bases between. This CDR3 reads CASSEALRTLYGRGTEAFF. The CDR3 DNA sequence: TGTGCCAGCAGTGAAGCGCTTCGAACTCTCTATGGCCGAGGCACTGAAGCTTTCTTT. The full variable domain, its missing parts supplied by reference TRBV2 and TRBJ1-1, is EPEVTQTPSHQVTQMGQEVILRCVPISNHLYFYWYRQILGQKVEFLVSFYNNEISEKSEIFDDQFSVERPDGSNFTLKIRSTKLEDSAMYFCASSEALRTLYGRGTEAFFGQGTRLTVV.

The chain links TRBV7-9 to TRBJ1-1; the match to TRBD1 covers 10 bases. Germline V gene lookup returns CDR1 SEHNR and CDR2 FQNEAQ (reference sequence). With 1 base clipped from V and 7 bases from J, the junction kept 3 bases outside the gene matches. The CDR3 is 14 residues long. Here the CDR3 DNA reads TGTGCCAGCAGCTTAGGACAGGGGGCCGGTGAAGCTTTCTTT. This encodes CASSLGQGAGEAFF.

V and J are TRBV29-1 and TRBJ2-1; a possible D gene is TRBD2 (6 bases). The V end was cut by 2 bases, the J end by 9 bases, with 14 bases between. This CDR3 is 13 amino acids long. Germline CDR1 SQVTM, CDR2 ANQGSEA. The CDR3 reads CSVEWRARIEQFF. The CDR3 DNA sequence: TGCAGCGTTGAATGGAGGGCTAGGATTGAGCAGTTCTTC.

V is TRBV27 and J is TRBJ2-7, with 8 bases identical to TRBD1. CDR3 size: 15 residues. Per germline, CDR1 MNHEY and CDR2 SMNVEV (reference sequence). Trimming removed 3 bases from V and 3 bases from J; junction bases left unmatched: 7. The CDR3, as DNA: TGTGCCAGCAGTTTCTCAAGACAGGGGTTCTACGAGCAGTACTTC. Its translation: CASSFSRQGFYEQYF.

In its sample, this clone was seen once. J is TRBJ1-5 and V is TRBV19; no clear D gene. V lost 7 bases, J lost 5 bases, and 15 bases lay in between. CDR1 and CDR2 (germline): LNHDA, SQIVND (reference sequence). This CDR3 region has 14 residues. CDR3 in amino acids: CASKEERSYQPQHF. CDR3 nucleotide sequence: TGTGCCAGTAAAGAAGAGCGGAGTTATCAGCCCCAGCATTTT. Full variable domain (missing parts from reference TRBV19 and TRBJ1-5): DGGITQSPKYLFRKEGQNVTLSCEQNLNHDAMYWYRQDPGQGLRLIYYSQIVNDFQKGDIAEGYSVSREKKESFPLTVTSAQKNPTAFYLCASKEERSYQPQHFGDGTRLSIL.